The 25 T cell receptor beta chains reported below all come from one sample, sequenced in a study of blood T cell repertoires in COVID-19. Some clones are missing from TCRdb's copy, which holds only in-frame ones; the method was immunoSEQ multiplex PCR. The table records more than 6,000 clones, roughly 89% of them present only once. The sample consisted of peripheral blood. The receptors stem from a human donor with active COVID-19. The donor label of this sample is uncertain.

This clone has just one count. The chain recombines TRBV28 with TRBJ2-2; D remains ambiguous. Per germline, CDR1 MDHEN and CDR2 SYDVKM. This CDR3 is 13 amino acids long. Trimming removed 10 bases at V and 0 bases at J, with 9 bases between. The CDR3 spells CANRDTNTGELFF. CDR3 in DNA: TGTGCCAACCGAGACACGAACACCGGGGAGCTGTTTTTT.

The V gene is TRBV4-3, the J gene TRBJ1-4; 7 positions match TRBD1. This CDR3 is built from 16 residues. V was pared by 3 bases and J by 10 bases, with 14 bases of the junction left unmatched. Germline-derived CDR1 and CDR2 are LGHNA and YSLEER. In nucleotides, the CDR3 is TGCGCCAGCAGCCAGGTACCGGGACAGCGCTCCGGAAAACTGTTTTTT. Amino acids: CASSQVPGQRSGKLFF.

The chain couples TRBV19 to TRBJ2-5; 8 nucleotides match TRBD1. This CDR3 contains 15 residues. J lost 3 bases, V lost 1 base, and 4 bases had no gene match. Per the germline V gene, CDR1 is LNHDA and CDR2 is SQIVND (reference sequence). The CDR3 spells CASSIGGTGEETQYF. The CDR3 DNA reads TGTGCCAGTAGTATAGGTGGGACAGGTGAAGAGACCCAGTACTTC.

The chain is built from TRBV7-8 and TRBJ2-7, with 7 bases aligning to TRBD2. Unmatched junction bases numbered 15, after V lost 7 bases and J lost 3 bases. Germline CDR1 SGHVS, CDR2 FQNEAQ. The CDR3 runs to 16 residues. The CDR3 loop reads CASTRSPTGLNYEQYF. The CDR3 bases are TGTGCCAGCACCAGGTCCCCTACGGGACTAAACTACGAGCAGTACTTC. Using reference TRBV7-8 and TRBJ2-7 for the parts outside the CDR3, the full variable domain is GAGVSQSPRYKVAKRGQDVALRCDPISGHVSLFWYQQALGQGPEFLTYFQNEAQLDKSGLPSDRFFAERPEGSVSTLKIQRTQQEDSAVYLCASTRSPTGLNYEQYFGPGTRLTVT.

As DNA, the CDR3 is TGTGCCAGCAGTGTAGGTAGCGGGAATGTGGGAGATACGCAGTATTTT. It yields the protein CASSVGSGNVGDTQYF. The J gene is TRBJ2-3, the V gene TRBV2, with 8 bases aligning to TRBD2. The CDR3 is 16 residues long. The germline V gene encodes CDR1 SNHLY and CDR2 FYNNEI. The V gene end was trimmed by 4 bases and the J gene end by 5 bases; junction bases not matched to a gene: 11.

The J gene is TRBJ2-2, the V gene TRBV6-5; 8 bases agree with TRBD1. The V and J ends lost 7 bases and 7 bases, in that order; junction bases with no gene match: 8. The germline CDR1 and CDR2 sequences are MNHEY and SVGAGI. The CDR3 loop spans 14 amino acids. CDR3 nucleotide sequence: TGTGCCAGCACCCCCGGACAGGGTAGCGGGGAGCTGTTTTTT. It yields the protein CASTPGQGSGELFF.

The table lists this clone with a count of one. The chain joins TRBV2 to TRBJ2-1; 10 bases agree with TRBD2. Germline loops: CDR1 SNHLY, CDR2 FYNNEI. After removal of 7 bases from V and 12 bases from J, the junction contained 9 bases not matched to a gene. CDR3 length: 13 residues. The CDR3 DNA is TGTGCCAGCATGAGGGCAGCGGGAGGGGGGCAGTTCTTC. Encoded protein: CASMRAAGGGQFF.

CDR3 protein: CASSQDTRGRYGYTF. The CDR3 bases are TGCGCCAGCAGCCAAGATACGAGGGGGAGATATGGCTACACCTTC. V is TRBV4-1 and J is TRBJ1-2, with D possibly being TRBD1 (6 bases). The germline CDR1 and CDR2 sequences are MGHRA and YSYEKL. This CDR3 region has 15 residues. The germline V and J ends were trimmed by 0 bases and 5 bases, with 13 bases remaining between them.

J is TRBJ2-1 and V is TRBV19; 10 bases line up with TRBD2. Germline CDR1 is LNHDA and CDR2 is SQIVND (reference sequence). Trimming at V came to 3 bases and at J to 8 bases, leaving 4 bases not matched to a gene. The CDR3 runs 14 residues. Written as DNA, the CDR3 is TGTGCCAGTAGTATGCTAGCGGGAGACCATGAGCAGTTCTTC. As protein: CASSMLAGDHEQFF.

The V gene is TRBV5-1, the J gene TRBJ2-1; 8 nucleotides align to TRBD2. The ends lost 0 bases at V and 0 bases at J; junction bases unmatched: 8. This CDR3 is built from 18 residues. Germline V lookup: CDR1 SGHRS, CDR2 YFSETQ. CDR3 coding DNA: TGCGCCAGCAGCTTGGCCAAGTCGGGAGGGAGCTCCTACAATGAGCAGTTCTTC. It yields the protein CASSLAKSGGSSYNEQFF.

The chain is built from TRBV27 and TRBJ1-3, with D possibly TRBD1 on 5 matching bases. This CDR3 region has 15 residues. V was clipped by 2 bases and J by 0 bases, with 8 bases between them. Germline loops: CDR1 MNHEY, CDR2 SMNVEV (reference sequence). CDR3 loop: CASSLGTLSGNTIYF. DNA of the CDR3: TGTGCCAGCAGTTTAGGGACTCTCTCTGGAAACACCATATATTTT.

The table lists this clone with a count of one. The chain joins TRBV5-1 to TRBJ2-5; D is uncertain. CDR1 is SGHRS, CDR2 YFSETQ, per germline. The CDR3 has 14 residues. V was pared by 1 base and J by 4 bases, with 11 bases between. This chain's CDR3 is CASSLFRQRETQYF. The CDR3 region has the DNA TGCGCCAGCAGCTTGTTCCGACAACGAGAGACCCAGTACTTC. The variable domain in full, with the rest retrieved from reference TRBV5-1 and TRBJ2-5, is KAGVTQTPRYLIKTRGQQVTLSCSPISGHRSVSWYQQTPGQGLQFLFEYFSETQRNKGNFPGRFSGRQFSNSRSEMNVSTLELGDSALYLCASSLFRQRETQYFGPGTRLLVL.

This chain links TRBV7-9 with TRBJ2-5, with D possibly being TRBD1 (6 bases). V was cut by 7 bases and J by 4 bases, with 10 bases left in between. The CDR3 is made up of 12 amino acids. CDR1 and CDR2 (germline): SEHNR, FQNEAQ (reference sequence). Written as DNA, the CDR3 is TGTGCCAGCAAGGCAGGGGCAGAGACCCAGTACTTC. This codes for CASKAGAETQYF.

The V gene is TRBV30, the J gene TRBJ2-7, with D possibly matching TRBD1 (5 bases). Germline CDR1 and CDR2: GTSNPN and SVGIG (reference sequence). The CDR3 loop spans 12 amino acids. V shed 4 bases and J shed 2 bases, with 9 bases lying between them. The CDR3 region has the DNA TGTGCCTGGACCAGGGAAACCTACGAGCAGTACTTC. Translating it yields CAWTRETYEQYF.

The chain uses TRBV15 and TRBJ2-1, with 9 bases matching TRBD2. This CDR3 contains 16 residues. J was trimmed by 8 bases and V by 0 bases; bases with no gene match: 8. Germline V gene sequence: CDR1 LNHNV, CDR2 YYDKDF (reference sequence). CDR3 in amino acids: CATSRDLLAGAHEQFF. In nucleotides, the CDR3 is TGTGCCACCAGCAGAGATCTATTAGCGGGAGCTCATGAGCAGTTCTTC.

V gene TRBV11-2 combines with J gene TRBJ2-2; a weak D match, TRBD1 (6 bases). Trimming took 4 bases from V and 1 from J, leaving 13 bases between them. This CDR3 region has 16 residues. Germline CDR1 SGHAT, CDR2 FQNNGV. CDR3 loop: CASSSGVGVNTGELFF. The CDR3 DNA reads TGTGCCAGCAGCTCAGGGGTTGGAGTGAACACCGGGGAGCTGTTTTTT.

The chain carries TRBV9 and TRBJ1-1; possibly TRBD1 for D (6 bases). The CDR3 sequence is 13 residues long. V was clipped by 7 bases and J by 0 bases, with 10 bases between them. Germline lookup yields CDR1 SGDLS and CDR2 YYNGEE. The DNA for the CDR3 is TGTGCCAGCGCGCAGGGGATGAACACTGAAGCTTTCTTT. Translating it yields CASAQGMNTEAFF.

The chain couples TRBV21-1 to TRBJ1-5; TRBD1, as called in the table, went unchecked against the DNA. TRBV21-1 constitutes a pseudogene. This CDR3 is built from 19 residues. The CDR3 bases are TGTGCCAGCAGCAACTCACTGCAACTCAGGGGTTATAGCAATCAGCCCCAGCATTTT. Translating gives CASSNSLQLRGYSNQPQHF.

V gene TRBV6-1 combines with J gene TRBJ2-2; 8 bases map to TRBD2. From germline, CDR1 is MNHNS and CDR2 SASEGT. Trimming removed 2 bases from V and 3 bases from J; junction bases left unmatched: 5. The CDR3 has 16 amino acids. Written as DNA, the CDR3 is TGTGCCAGCAGTGAAATACTAGCGGCATACACCGGGGAGCTGTTTTTT. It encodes CASSEILAAYTGELFF.

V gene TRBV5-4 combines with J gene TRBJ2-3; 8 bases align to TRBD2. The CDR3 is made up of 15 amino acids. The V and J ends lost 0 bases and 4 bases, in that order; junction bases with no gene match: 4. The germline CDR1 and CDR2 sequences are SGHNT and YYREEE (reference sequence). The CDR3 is CASSLVGLVADTQYF. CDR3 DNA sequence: TGTGCCAGCAGCTTGGTGGGACTAGTAGCAGATACGCAGTATTTT. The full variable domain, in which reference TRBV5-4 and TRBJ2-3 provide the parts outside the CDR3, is ETGVTQSPTHLIKTRGQQVTLRCSSQSGHNTVSWYQQALGQGPQFIFQYYREEENGRGNFPPRFSGLQFPNYSSELNVNALELDDSALYLCASSLVGLVADTQYFGPGTRLTVL.

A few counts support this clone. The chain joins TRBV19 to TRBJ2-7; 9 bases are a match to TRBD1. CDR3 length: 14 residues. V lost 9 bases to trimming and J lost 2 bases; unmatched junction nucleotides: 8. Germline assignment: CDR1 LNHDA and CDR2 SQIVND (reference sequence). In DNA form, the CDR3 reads TGTGCCAGCACGCCTGGGACAGGGACCTACGAGCAGTACTTC. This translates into CASTPGTGTYEQYF.

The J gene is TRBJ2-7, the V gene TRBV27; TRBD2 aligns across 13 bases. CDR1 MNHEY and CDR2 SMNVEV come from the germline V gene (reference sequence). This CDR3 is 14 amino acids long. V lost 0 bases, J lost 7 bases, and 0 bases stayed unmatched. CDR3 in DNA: TGTGCCAGCAGTTTATCGGGACTAGCGGGGGAGCAGTACTTC. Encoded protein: CASSLSGLAGEQYF.

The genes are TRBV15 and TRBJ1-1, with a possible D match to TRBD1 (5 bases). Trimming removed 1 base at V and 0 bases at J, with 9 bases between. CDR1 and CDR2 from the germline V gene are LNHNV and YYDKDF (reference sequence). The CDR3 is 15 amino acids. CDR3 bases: TGTGCCACCAGCAGAGGGGGCACAATGAACACTGAAGCTTTCTTT. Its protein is CATSRGGTMNTEAFF.

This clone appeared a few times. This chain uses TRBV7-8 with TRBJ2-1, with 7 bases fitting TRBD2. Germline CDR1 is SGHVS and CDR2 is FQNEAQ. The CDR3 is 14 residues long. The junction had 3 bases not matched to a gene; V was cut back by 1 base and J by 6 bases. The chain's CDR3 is CASSLGGEGNEQFF. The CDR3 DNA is TGTGCCAGCAGCTTAGGGGGGGAGGGCAATGAGCAGTTCTTC.

The CDR3 bases are TGTGCCAGCAGTTCCCCGGGGGTCGGTAACACAGATACGCAGTATTTT. Translating gives CASSSPGVGNTDTQYF. The chain recombines TRBV28 with TRBJ2-3, with D perhaps matching TRBD2 (6 bases). Germline V gene sequence: CDR1 MDHEN, CDR2 SYDVKM. The CDR3 is 16 amino acids. The V and J ends lost 4 bases and 2 bases respectively, with 16 bases between them.